Below are 10 T cell receptor beta chains sequenced from a single sample in a study of T cell repertoires in cytomegalovirus infection. TCRdb independently ran MiXCR on the reads; one entry per CDR3 protein. The data contain around 74,000 distinct CDR3 sequences, roughly 3.7% of them seen just once; the ten biggest clones take up approximately 4.3%. Sequenced input: PBMCs. The receptors originated from a human donor in good health (CMV status not recorded). Some clones in this sample may be carry-over from other donors' samples.

This clonotype was seen repeatedly, ten times or more. The V and J genes are TRBV7-2 and TRBJ1-4, with TRBD1 identical over 9 bases. Germline assignment: CDR1 SGHTA and CDR2 FQGNSA. After removal of 3 bases from V and 8 bases from J, the junction contained 10 bases not matched to a gene. This CDR3 is built from 16 residues. CDR3 sequence reads: CASSLDRGQFYEKLFF. DNA for the CDR3: TGTGCCAGCAGCTTGGACAGGGGCCAATTTTACGAAAAACTGTTTTTT.

This clonotype has ten or more counts. The chain couples TRBV28 to TRBJ1-4; possibly TRBD1 for D (5 bases). Trimming took 2 bases from V and 6 from J, leaving 10 bases between them. Germline V gives CDR1 MDHEN, CDR2 SYDVKM. The CDR3 is 14 residues long. The CDR3 is CASSLQGGDEKLFF. CDR3 nucleotides: TGTGCCAGCAGTTTACAGGGCGGGGATGAAAAACTGTTTTTT.

This clonotype occurred many times. In DNA, the CDR3 is TGTGCCATCAGTGAGGGCGGGAGATCTAGTGAAGCTTTCTTT. Translation: CAISEGGRSSEAFF. The genes are TRBV10-3 and TRBJ1-1; no clear D gene. This CDR3 has 14 residues. V gave up 2 bases and J gave up 7 bases, with 14 bases separating them. Germline V gene sequence: CDR1 ENHRY, CDR2 SYGVKD.

This clonotype was detected many times. The rearrangement joins TRBV6-6 to TRBJ1-4; TRBD1 aligns across 8 bases. V trimming: 6 bases; J trimming: 7 bases; junction bases outside the gene matches: 13. Germline CDR1 is MNHNY and CDR2 is SVGAGI (reference sequence). The CDR3 is made up of 16 amino acids. In DNA, the CDR3 is TGTGCCAGCAGCGACATGTACAGGGGGACAGTTGAAAAACTGTTTTTT. Translation: CASSDMYRGTVEKLFF.

At least ten counts were recorded for this clonotype. The chain is built from TRBV20-1 and TRBJ2-5; weak D call: TRBD2 (5 bases). CDR1 and CDR2 (germline): DFQATT, SNEGSKA (reference sequence). CDR3 length: 15 amino acids. The V end lost 0 bases, the J end lost 2 bases, and 13 bases lay between the germline ends. The chain's CDR3 is CSARDPSTVQETQYF. The CDR3, as DNA: TGCAGTGCTAGAGATCCTAGCACAGTACAAGAGACCCAGTACTTC.

This clonotype was counted ten times or more. The rearrangement links TRBV7-9 to TRBJ2-7, with 10 bases identical to TRBD2. Trimming at V came to 1 base and at J to 5 bases, leaving 5 bases not matched to a gene. CDR1 SEHNR and CDR2 FQNEAQ come from the germline V gene (reference sequence). This CDR3 comprises 15 residues. CDR3 loop: CASSLGGLAGDEQYF. CDR3 in DNA: TGTGCCAGCAGCTTAGGTGGCCTAGCGGGGGACGAGCAGTACTTC.

Many counts were recorded for this clonotype. The V gene is TRBV12-5, the J gene TRBJ2-5; D uncertain. V shed 3 bases and J shed 0 bases, with 2 bases lying between them. CDR1 is LGHNT, CDR2 FRNRAP, per germline. The CDR3 covers 12 residues. The CDR3 loop reads CASGFNQETQYF. CDR3 nucleotide sequence: TGTGCTAGTGGTTTCAACCAAGAGACCCAGTACTTC.

The sample holds many counts of this clonotype. This chain connects TRBV12-3 or TRBV12-4 to TRBJ1-1; D perhaps matches TRBD1 (5 bases). This CDR3 is built from 14 residues. Trimming left V 3 bases short and J 0 bases short, with 8 bases between. DNA of the CDR3: TGTGCCAGCAGTTTCGGACACCTGAACACTGAAGCTTTCTTT. It translates to CASSFGHLNTEAFF.

This clonotype came up many times. The chain combines TRBV5-5 with TRBJ1-1, with 7 bases aligning to TRBD1. Germline trimming cut 3 bases from V and 4 bases from J; bases unmatched to any gene: 12. Per germline, CDR1 SGHKS and CDR2 YYEKEE (reference sequence). The CDR3 is made up of 16 amino acids. The DNA for the CDR3 is TGTGCCAGCAGCTCATACGAGACAGGGTTTAGCACTGAAGCTTTCTTT. Translated: CASSSYETGFSTEAFF. Complete variable domain (other parts from reference TRBV5-5 and TRBJ1-1): DAGVTQSPTHLIKTRGQQVTLRCSPISGHKSVSWYQQVLGQGPQFIFQYYEKEERGRGNFPDRFSARQFPNYSSELNVNALLLGDSALYLCASSSYETGFSTEAFFGQGTRLTVV.

In this sample, this clonotype turned up many times. V is TRBV2 and J is TRBJ2-2; D perhaps matches TRBD1 (5 bases). The CDR3 spans 15 residues. CDR1 is SNHLY and CDR2 is FYNNEI in the germline V gene. The V end lost 5 bases, the J end lost 1 base, and 11 bases lay between the germline ends. This chain's CDR3 is CASSSNRRNTGELFF. CDR3 coding DNA: TGTGCCAGCAGTTCTAACAGGAGGAACACCGGGGAGCTGTTTTTT. The variable domain in full, with the rest retrieved from reference TRBV2 and TRBJ2-2, is EPEVTQTPSHQVTQMGQEVILRCVPISNHLYFYWYRQILGQKVEFLVSFYNNEISEKSEIFDDQFSVERPDGSNFTLKIRSTKLEDSAMYFCASSSNRRNTGELFFGEGSRLTVL.